The T cell receptor beta chain described here comes from a study of blood T cell repertoires in COVID-19. Looking at the study overall: Acute and convalescent COVID-19 specimens originated in the United States, Italy and Spain. PBMCs, B-cell-depleted T cells, or T cells were the source of the cDNA or gDNA that made up the material.

This clone was seen only once. Some clones are missing from TCRdb's copy, which holds only in-frame ones; the method was immunoSEQ multiplex PCR. The data show some 340,000 clones, more than 85% seen once. Grouping used clinical history reported by participants in a survey and questionnaire. Exposed study participants had met a COVID-19 case within 2 weeks before entry. Germline V CDR1 and CDR2: SGHKS, YYEKEE (reference sequence). V was pared by 0 bases and J by 2 bases, with 12 bases between. This CDR3 is built from 15 residues. The chain couples TRBV5-5 to TRBJ2-7, with a tentative D call TRBD1 (6 bases). Sequenced: PBMCs or T cells enriched from blood (not recorded which). The sequence was collected from a woman in her twenties or thirties who had been exposed to COVID-19. CDR3 loop: CASSLGPGQAYEQYF. CDR3 DNA: TGTGCCAGCAGCTTGGGTCCGGGACAAGCCTACGAGCAGTACTTC.